This T cell receptor beta chain was observed in a study of tumor-infiltrating lymphocytes in primary liver carcinoma. Remarks on this clonotype: Its specificity is not known.

General study points: It was tumor-adjacent and tumor-blood pairs that overlapped less than tumor region pairs did.

Trimming left V 0 bases short and J 5 bases short, with 11 bases between. The CDR3 spans 15 residues. From germline, CDR1 is ENHRY and CDR2 SYGVKD. Germline DNA was extracted alongside blood RNA, which was obtained from unsorted whole blood. Starting from approximately 470 ng of total RNA, TCR beta cDNA was produced with a primer in the constant region. TCR beta libraries came from three nested multiplex PCR rounds using slightly modified ARM-PCR. For around 11 cycles apiece, the opening two PCR rounds ran with TRBV1-TRBV30 forward primers and a C-beta reverse primer. TCRdb ran MiXCR on the multiplex PCR reads and lists one entry per CDR3 protein. The sample shows some 200,000 distinct CDR3 sequences, about 61% of them seen only once.

The chain recombines TRBV10-3 with TRBJ2-1; D gene unclear. Sequencing was carried out using peripheral blood. The receptor was derived from a woman aged 55-75 years with primary liver carcinoma and hepatitis B virus infection. As DNA, the CDR3 is TGTGCCATCAGTGAGTCGATCGGCCGAGACAATGAGCAGTTCTTC. Translation gives CAISESIGRDNEQFF.